Shown below are 14 T cell receptor beta chains from a single sample sequenced in a study of blood T cell repertoires in COVID-19. Clones were sequenced by immunoSEQ multiplex PCR, and TCRdb holds only the in-frame ones, with some missing. In the table there are under 200,000 clones, approximately 80% of which are singletons. The sequenced sample was PBMCs or T cells enriched from blood (not recorded which). The receptors come from a man aged 45 to 65 who had recovered from COVID-19.

The chain recombines TRBV4-2 with TRBJ2-3, with 10 bases fitting TRBD2. J was trimmed by 3 bases and V by 1 base; bases with no gene match: 4. This CDR3 region has 16 residues. Germline CDR1 is LGHNA and CDR2 is YNFKEQ. The CDR3 sequence is CASSQGGSGGTDTQYF. In DNA, the CDR3 is TGTGCCAGCAGCCAAGGAGGTAGCGGGGGGACAGATACGCAGTATTTT.

The chain links TRBV19 to TRBJ1-5; D gene ambiguous. V dropped 1 base and J dropped 7 bases, with 11 bases sitting between them. The CDR3 totals 14 residues. The V gene's germline CDR1 is LNHDA and CDR2 SQIVND (reference sequence). The chain's CDR3 is CASSIADLRQPQHF. In DNA form, the CDR3 reads TGTGCCAGTAGTATAGCCGATCTCAGGCAGCCCCAGCATTTT.

The rearrangement uses TRBV4-1 and TRBJ1-4; D is undetermined. This CDR3 comprises 16 residues. Between the trimmed V and J ends, which lost 3 bases and 6 bases, there was a span of 17 bases. Germline V CDR1 and CDR2: MGHRA, YSYEKL. CDR3 sequence: CASSHADLVTYEKLFF. The CDR3 region has the DNA TGCGCCAGCAGCCACGCAGATCTAGTCACATATGAAAAACTGTTTTTT.

With regard to this clone: The junction departs from germline at one end; a sequencing error may be responsible. The chain couples TRBV5-6 to TRBJ2-7; 7 bases align to TRBD1. Germline CDR1 and CDR2: SGHDT and YYEEEE. The CDR3 has 15 residues. The CDR3 DNA sequence: TGTGCCAGCGGCTTTAGGGACAGACCCGCAAGCCAGCAGTACTTC. This gives the protein CASGFRDRPASQQYF. The entire variable domain, with the rest obtained from reference TRBV5-6 and TRBJ2-7, is as follows: DAGVTQSPTHLIKTRGQQVTLRCSPKSGHDTVSWYQQALGQGPQFIFQYYEEEERQRGNFPDRFSGHQFPNYSSELNVNALLLGDSALYLCASGFRDRPASQQYFGPGTRLTVT.

This sequence joins TRBV10-1 and TRBJ2-1, with 11 bases identical to TRBD2. Per germline, CDR1 WNHNN and CDR2 SYGVQD (reference sequence). With 5 bases clipped from V and 7 bases from J, the junction kept 7 bases outside the gene matches. CDR3 length: 15 amino acids. CDR3: CASSPGTSGLNEQFF. The CDR3 coding sequence is TGCGCCAGCAGTCCCGGGACTAGCGGATTAAATGAGCAGTTCTTC.

V gene TRBV7-9 combines with J gene TRBJ1-4; D is undetermined. This CDR3 has 13 amino acids. Looked up from germline, CDR1 is SEHNR and CDR2 is FQNEAQ (reference sequence). Between the trimmed V and J ends, which lost 4 bases and 9 bases, there was a span of 12 bases. The CDR3 nucleotides read TGTGCCAGCAGCTCGACCGAGGGTAAAAAACTGTTTTTT. Protein product: CASSSTEGKKLFF.

The chain is built from TRBV12-3 or TRBV12-4 and TRBJ1-5; 7 nucleotides line up with TRBD1. The J segment lost 7 bases and the V segment lost 6 bases, leaving 6 bases of the junction unmatched. This CDR3 is 13 amino acids long. CDR3 sequence (DNA): TGTGCCAGCAGCCCCACAGGGGTCCAGCCCCAGCATTTT. Protein sequence: CASSPTGVQPQHF.

J is TRBJ1-2 and V is TRBV29-1, with unresolved D. V shed 4 bases and J shed 4 bases, with 16 bases lying between them. CDR3 length: 14 amino acids. CDR1 is SQVTM and CDR2 is ANQGSEA in the germline V gene. The CDR3 sequence is CSVAVRAVGYGYTF. Written as DNA, the CDR3 is TGCAGCGTTGCGGTCCGAGCGGTTGGCTATGGCTACACCTTC.

The gene calls are TRBV13 and TRBJ2-1; D gene uncertain. From germline, CDR1 is PRHDT and CDR2 FYEKMQ (reference sequence). This CDR3 is 13 amino acids long. Trimming took 0 bases from V and 10 from J, leaving 10 bases between them. CDR3 DNA sequence: TGTGCCAGCAGCTTAGGTGGAGAAGTGGAGCAGTTCTTC. Protein: CASSLGGEVEQFF.

Concerning this clone itself: This sample includes further DNA sequences coding for the same CDR3. V is TRBV19 and J is TRBJ2-7, with D maybe TRBD1 (6 bases). Germline V gives CDR1 LNHDA, CDR2 SQIVND (reference sequence). Trimming pared 6 bases from V and 4 bases from J, leaving 10 bases between. The CDR3 runs to 12 residues. The CDR3 DNA reads TGTGCCAGTAGCAAACAGGGATACGAGCAGTACTTC. It codes for CASSKQGYEQYF.

V gene TRBV9 combines with J gene TRBJ2-3, with D perhaps TRBD2 (6 bases). The germline gives CDR1 SGDLS, CDR2 YYNGEE. The CDR3 has 16 amino acids. V gave up 3 bases and J gave up 1 base, with 15 bases separating them. CDR3 in amino acids: CASSAGDLRGTDTQYF. The CDR3 DNA reads as TGTGCCAGCAGCGCGGGGGACCTCCGGGGCACAGATACGCAGTATTTT.

V usage is TRBV29-1 and J usage is TRBJ1-2; D is unresolved. Trimming stripped 4 bases from V and 8 bases from J, with 11 bases between. This CDR3 region has 11 residues. Germline loops: CDR1 SQVTM, CDR2 ANQGSEA. The CDR3 nucleotides read TGCAGCGTTGGCCCGCTATTAGGCTACACCTTC. Translating it yields CSVGPLLGYTF.

The chain carries TRBV5-4 and TRBJ1-4, with TRBD1 matching 9 bases. The CDR3 is 14 residues long. Germline V gives CDR1 SGHNT, CDR2 YYREEE (reference sequence). J lost 8 bases, V lost 4 bases, and 6 bases had no gene match. The CDR3, as DNA: TGTGCCAGCAGCGTGGACAGGGGTCGAGAAAAACTGTTTTTT. Protein product: CASSVDRGREKLFF.

The CDR3 region has the DNA TGTGCCAGCAGCCGACTCCGGGACAGGGGATCACCCCTCCACTTT. Translated: CASSRLRDRGSPLHF. The chain combines TRBV7-3 with TRBJ1-6; TRBD1 agrees at 10 bases. V lost 5 bases, J lost 10 bases, and 8 bases stayed unmatched. The CDR3 has 15 residues. The V gene's germline CDR1 is SGHTA and CDR2 FQGTGA.